This T cell receptor beta chain emerged from a study of beta chain features in type 1 diabetes (dated by TCRdb to the late 2010s). Turning to the overall study: Mean age, gender distribution, total cell number and subset yield did not differ between patients and healthy donors. Across all samples, about 110 million sorted cells were examined, and cell number per subset correlated strongly with RNA yield. The study compared the TCRB repertoires of sorted circulating CD4+ T cell subsets in recently diagnosed type 1 diabetes patients with those in matched healthy donors. Regulatory and stem cell-like memory subsets were isolated from only 8 patients and about eight healthy donors, whereas naive and central memory subsets came from all 30 or so donors.

The entire amount of isolated RNA was reverse transcribed using the High Capacity cDNA Reverse Transcription Kit, so the sequenced TCRB transcripts were expressed ones. Naive, central memory and regulatory T cell samples underwent deep immunoSEQ sequencing, averaging about 3.3 million total reads per sample. After sorted cells were lysed in RLT buffer, RNA was extracted with DNase-treated RNeasy Micro or Mini kits, with the choice depending on cell number. Each cell subset was processed on its own to prevent cross-contamination, while patient and healthy donor samples were processed together. The immunoSEQ multiplex PCR was used to amplify TCRB sequences from cDNA, generating 87-bp fragments that spanned the CDR3 region. Sequencing of the amplicons was performed on the Illumina HiSeq platform. As for the authors' bioinformatics: PCR bias was computationally corrected using synthetic template baselines, reads within Hamming distance 2 were collapsed, and singletons that could not be merged were discarded. Reads were aligned against IMGT to assign V, D and J genes, CDR3 length and insertions or deletions at six rearrangement sites. Within each subset, clonotype counts were normalized to the number of sorted cells before true diversity and Gini coefficients were calculated with the tcR R package. The overlap coefficient, calculated on TCRB nucleotide sequences, was used to quantify repertoire sharing. Out-of-frame TCRB sequences from naive cells were analyzed as a proxy for the pre-selection repertoire. TCRdb took this table from immuneACCESS and kept in-frame rearrangements with V and J called. Such tables lack part of the clones; where checked against another copy, unresolved V genes explain under half of the gap, and the rest is unexplained. From that table come the V and J calls and clone size; the DNA was used to work out D and trimming. Within this sample are 200,000 to 250,000 clones, with 14% of them counted one time only. The biggest ten clones account for about 0.019% of the sample.

Overall study outcomes, separate from this receptor: Sequencing cDNA rather than genomic DNA could over-represent highly expressing activated cells, although activation and CD3 levels did not differ between groups. Type 1 diabetes patients showed a moderate but significant shortening of TCRB CDR3 length in all four CD4+ subsets. Fewer insertions and more nucleotide deletions at VDJ recombination sites were observed in patients with type 1 diabetes, implying thymic rearrangement abnormalities. Because small numbers of individuals were included in the HLA sub-analyses, any influence of HLA type on TCRB rearrangement was left unresolved. PCR might favor shorter templates, but patient and control samples were amplified and corrected together, so any skew would affect both groups equally. Naive, central memory and regulatory TCRB repertoires appeared to be more alike among patients than among healthy donors.

A single peripheral blood draw of about 120 mL on average was collected from each donor into heparinised tubes. Naive, central memory, regulatory and stem cell-like memory CD4+ T cells were sorted on a BD FACSAria II using a panel including CD45RO, CCR7, CD25, CD127, CD95 and CD27. Every sorted population had a purity above 98%. PBMCs were separated immediately by Lymphoprep density gradient centrifugation and were stained directly, without being cultured. Samples were stained and sorted in pairs, with one healthy donor and one patient per experiment, so that batch effects were minimized. Trimming at the junction amounts to 2 bases on V and 1 base on J, and the germline ends lie 9 bases apart. Measured from the cysteine to the phenylalanine, the CDR3 is 15 residues long. Of all the DNA, just the CDR3 is kept, 45 bases in frame from base 1. CDR1 is given as SGHRS and CDR2 as YFSETQ, both from the germline V gene.

On this clone: No antigen is known for it. Base qualities are not recorded, but no much larger clone differs from it by a single base.

Here the chain combines TRBV5-1 and TRBJ2-2, and perhaps TRBD2 as D gene, on 5 matching bases. The TCR was taken from a man between 25 and 39 years old with type 1 diabetes. Sample: naive CD4+ T cells from blood. The intended sense of this specimen's cell subset or site label: true naive CD4+ T cells. The CDR3 protein is CASSFEGRNTGELFF. The nucleotides read TGCGCCAGCAGCTTTGAGGGCAGGAACACCGGGGAGCTGTTTTTT.